A selection of T cell receptor beta chains follows, all from one sample in a study of control samples from healthy donors and cancer patients. Repertoires were generated with immunoSEQ multiplex PCR, while TCRdb's copy carries only in-frame clones and drops some. The sample holds around 84,000 clones, roughly 89% seen once. The sample comprised blood. The receptor set was obtained from a man between 25 and 39 years old in good health. Both conserved end residues are part of each CDR3. Each record gives: CDR3 protein, CDR3 DNA, clone size, J gene, D gene, V gene. The D gene is left open where the match is weak. Some rows mark clone size as missing; the rest say once, few, many or name a class of expanded clone.

CASIILGEQFF	TGTGCCAGTATAATCCTAGGAGAGCAGTTCTTC	-	TRBJ2-1	-	TRBV6-4
CASSSRQDPNYGYTF	TGTGCCAGCAGCTCGAGACAGGACCCTAACTATGGCTACACCTTC	-	TRBJ1-2	-	TRBV7-2
CASTQGDQGAYEQYF	TGTGCCAGCACCCAAGGAGACCAGGGGGCCTACGAGCAGTACTTC	-	TRBJ2-7	-	TRBV21-1
CASRASGGTWETQYF	TGTGCCAGCAGGGCTAGCGGGGGGACCTGGGAGACCCAGTACTTC	-	TRBJ2-5	TRBD2	TRBV7-3
CASSDTGTQYF	TGTGCCAGCAGTGATACTGGGACCCAGTACTTC	-	TRBJ2-5	-	TRBV12-3/TRBV12-4
CASSPGAIPAGTDTQYF	TGTGCCAGCAGCCCCGGGGCCATCCCCGCCGGCACAGATACGCAGTATTTT	-	TRBJ2-3	-	TRBV9
CSAGSQPQHF	TGCAGTGCGGGCTCTCAGCCCCAGCATTTT	-	TRBJ1-5	-	TRBV20-1
CASSLDGPGAEAFF	TGCGCCAGCAGCTTGGACGGCCCGGGCGCTGAAGCTTTCTTT	-	TRBJ1-1	-	TRBV5-1
CASSLSGGTYEQYF	TGTGCCAGCAGTTTATCGGGTGGTACCTACGAGCAGTACTTC	-	TRBJ2-7	-	TRBV28
CASSHLLAGEDTQYF	TGTGCCAGCAGCCACTTACTAGCGGGGGAAGATACGCAGTATTTT	once	TRBJ2-3	TRBD2	TRBV3-1/TRBV3-2
CASSVGTGLGYEQYF	TGTGCCAGCAGCGTAGGGACGGGATTGGGATACGAGCAGTACTTC	-	TRBJ2-7	-	TRBV9
CASSRTSGGSYEQYF	TGTGCCAGCAGTCGGACTAGCGGGGGGTCCTACGAGCAGTACTTC	-	TRBJ2-7	TRBD2	TRBV6-5
CASSLVGLAGDNEQFF	TGTGCCAGCAGCTTAGTCGGGCTAGCGGGGGACAATGAGCAGTTCTTC	-	TRBJ2-1	TRBD2	TRBV7-9
CASTPRGTGGMNTEAFF	TGTGCCAGCACCCCTAGGGGGACAGGGGGCATGAACACTGAAGCTTTCTTT	-	TRBJ1-1	TRBD1	TRBV2
CAWKTGGRTYEQYF	TGTGCCTGGAAAACAGGGGGAAGGACCTACGAGCAGTACTTC	-	TRBJ2-7	TRBD1	TRBV30
CASSLDEAETYEQYF	TGTGCCAGCAGCTTAGATGAAGCTGAAACCTACGAGCAGTACTTC	-	TRBJ2-7	-	TRBV11-2
CASSYSTSYEQYF	TGTGCCAGCAGTTACTCGACCAGCTACGAGCAGTACTTC	-	TRBJ2-7	-	TRBV6-5
CASSERPAGGNGELFF	TGTGCCAGCAGTGAAAGGCCGGCGGGGGGAAACGGGGAGCTGTTTTTT	-	TRBJ2-2	TRBD2	TRBV6-1
CSASDRLQSSYNEQFF	TGCAGTGCTAGTGATCGGTTGCAGAGCTCCTACAATGAGCAGTTCTTC	-	TRBJ2-1	-	TRBV20-1
CASRLTDTQYF	TGTGCCAGCAGATTGACAGATACGCAGTATTTT	-	TRBJ2-3	-	TRBV7-9
CASSPLAPPNTGELFF	TGTGCCAGTAGCCCTTTAGCGCCACCGAACACCGGGGAGCTGTTTTTT	-	TRBJ2-2	-	TRBV19
CASSLTSGGANEQFF	TGTGCCAGCAGCCTGACTAGCGGGGGGGCCAATGAGCAGTTCTTC	-	TRBJ2-1	TRBD2	TRBV7-9
CASSESTGWDQPQHF	TGCGCCAGCAGTGAGTCAACAGGGTGGGATCAGCCCCAGCATTTT	-	TRBJ1-5	-	TRBV10-1
CAWSVGTGVSNQPQHF	TGTGCCTGGAGTGTCGGGACAGGGGTCAGCAATCAGCCCCAGCATTTT	-	TRBJ1-5	TRBD1	TRBV30
CASSPRQGENSPLHF	TGTGCCAGCAGCCCCAGACAGGGAGAAAATTCACCCCTCCACTTT	-	TRBJ1-6	TRBD1	TRBV7-9
CASSTATDHTDTQYF	TGCGCCAGCAGCACCGCAACGGACCACACAGATACGCAGTATTTT	-	TRBJ2-3	-	TRBV5-1
CASSLEGQGHGYTF	TGTGCCAGCAGTTTAGAAGGACAGGGTCATGGCTACACCTTC	few	TRBJ1-2	TRBD1	TRBV27
CASSVTGGYTEAFF	TGTGCCAGCAGCGTGACAGGGGGATACACTGAAGCTTTCTTT	-	TRBJ1-1	TRBD1	TRBV6-5
CASSLSSGGRVGDYGYTF	TGTGCCAGCAGTTTATCCTCTGGCGGGAGGGTGGGCGACTATGGCTACACCTTC	-	TRBJ1-2	-	TRBV27
CASSQDVGARQPQHF	TGTGCCAGCAGCCAAGACGTGGGGGCACGGCAGCCCCAGCATTTT	-	TRBJ1-5	-	TRBV4-2
CASSGQGYNEQFF	TGTGCCAGCAGTGGGCAGGGTTACAATGAGCAGTTCTTC	-	TRBJ2-1	-	TRBV2
CASSLWGETQYF	TGTGCCAGCAGCTTGTGGGGGGAGACCCAGTACTTC	-	TRBJ2-5	-	TRBV5-4
CASRMGAATNEKLFF	TGTGCCAGTCGTATGGGTGCTGCAACTAATGAAAAACTGTTTTTT	-	TRBJ1-4	-	TRBV19
CASRYQSSGANVLTF	TGTGCCAGCAGATACCAGAGCTCTGGGGCCAACGTCCTGACTTTC	-	TRBJ2-6	-	TRBV2
CATSRDQGNFYGYTF	TGTGCCACCAGCAGAGACCAGGGAAACTTCTATGGCTACACCTTC	-	TRBJ1-2	-	TRBV15
CASSLLGLAGGSTDTQYF	TGTGCCAGCAGTTTATTGGGACTAGCGGGGGGAAGCACAGATACGCAGTATTTT	-	TRBJ2-3	TRBD2	TRBV27
CASSVPGGSEAFF	TGTGCCAGCAGCGTCCCAGGGGGCAGTGAAGCTTTCTTT	-	TRBJ1-1	TRBD1	TRBV5-5
CASSLAKGGGYEQFF	TGTGCCAGCAGCTTAGCCAAGGGCGGTGGCTATGAGCAGTTCTTC	once	TRBJ2-1	-	TRBV7-2
CASSQDDTDTQYF	TGTGCCAGCAGCCAAGACGACACAGATACGCAGTATTTT	-	TRBJ2-3	-	TRBV14
CASSPGVVHYNEQFF	TGTGCCAGCAGCCCGGGGGTGGTTCATTACAATGAGCAGTTCTTC	-	TRBJ2-1	-	TRBV7-8
CSASPAAQGTQPQHF	TGCAGTGCTAGTCCGGCCGCGCAGGGGACTCAGCCCCAGCATTTT	-	TRBJ1-5	-	TRBV20-1
CASSGDQKNIQYF	TGTGCCAGCAGTGGGGACCAAAAGAACATTCAGTACTTC	-	TRBJ2-4	-	TRBV6-6
CASSPYGSGAYGYTF	TGTGCCAGCAGCCCCTACGGTTCCGGGGCTTATGGCTACACCTTC	-	TRBJ1-2	-	TRBV7-2
CASSLAGAGTDTQYF	TGTGCCAGCAGCTTAGCGGGGGCGGGTACAGATACGCAGTATTTT	-	TRBJ2-3	-	TRBV7-2
CASSPDRGRFEQYF	TGTGCCAGCAGCCCGGACAGGGGGCGGTTCGAGCAGTACTTC	-	TRBJ2-7	TRBD1	TRBV5-5
CATSDPTGPSGNTIYF	TGTGCCACCTCCGACCCCACCGGCCCCTCTGGAAACACCATATATTTT	-	TRBJ1-3	-	TRBV24-1
CASSSPGRTMNTEAFF	TGTGCCAGCAGCTCCCCCGGACGGACGATGAACACTGAAGCTTTCTTT	-	TRBJ1-1	-	TRBV6-2/TRBV6-3
CASSALSSGSGSYEQYF	TGTGCCAGCAGTGCACTGAGTAGCGGGAGCGGCTCCTACGAGCAGTACTTC	-	TRBJ2-7	TRBD2	TRBV2
CASSLAGISSGAYNEQFF	TGTGCCAGCAGCTTAGCAGGTATCAGTAGCGGGGCCTACAATGAGCAGTTCTTC	few	TRBJ2-1	TRBD2	TRBV7-6
CASSQDGDYEQYF	TGTGCCAGCAGCCAGGACGGGGACTACGAGCAGTACTTC	-	TRBJ2-7	-	TRBV6-6
CASSGQGARNEQFF	TGTGCCAGCAGTGGACAGGGGGCACGCAATGAGCAGTTCTTC	-	TRBJ2-1	TRBD1	TRBV3-1/TRBV3-2
CASTGYSNTGELFF	TGTGCCAGCACCGGCTACTCGAACACCGGGGAGCTGTTTTTT	-	TRBJ2-2	-	TRBV5-4
CASSPGTGNPLRTGELFF	TGCGCCAGCAGTCCCGGGACAGGGAATCCCCTGAGGACCGGGGAGCTGTTTTTT	few	TRBJ2-2	TRBD1	TRBV4-1
CASSEEGNTGELFF	TGTGCCAGCAGTGAAGAGGGGAACACCGGGGAGCTGTTTTTT	-	TRBJ2-2	-	TRBV2